This T cell receptor (beta chain) was recovered during a study of cytomegalovirus exposure and HLA in healthy donors. Study-wide results and caveats: There were several of the most significant clusters that appeared linked to common viral pathogens in a later analysis.

At sampling all donors were nominally healthy, likely with unrecorded immune exposures. The PCR was carried out with 60 Vbeta primers and 13 Jbeta primers. Repertoires were generated with immunoSEQ multiplex PCR, while TCRdb's copy carries only in-frame clones and drops some. This table has 150,000 to 200,000 clones, roughly 80% appearing once. The CDR3 runs 19 residues. V gave up 4 bases and J gave up 5 bases; unmatched junction bases: 14. CDR1 SEHNR and CDR2 FQNEAQ come from the germline V gene (reference sequence). About this clone itself: The antigen is undetermined.

The J gene is TRBJ2-2, the V gene TRBV7-9; TRBD2 matches 12 bases. Sequencing used PBMCs. The source is a woman between 50 and 59 years old in good health and CMV-seronegative. CDR3 residues: CASSSNPGLAGYLTGELFF. Here the CDR3 DNA reads TGTGCCAGCAGCTCGAACCCAGGACTAGCGGGGTATCTTACCGGGGAGCTGTTTTTT. Filled out from reference TRBV7-9 and TRBJ2-2, the complete variable domain reads DTGVSQNPRHKITKRGQNVTFRCDPISEHNRLYWYRQTLGQGPEFLTYFQNEAQLEKSRLLSDRFSAERPKGSFSTLEIQRTEQGDSAMYLCASSSNPGLAGYLTGELFFGEGSRLTVL.